This passage covers 23 T cell receptor beta chains from one sample sequenced in a study of tumor-infiltrating lymphocytes in primary liver carcinoma. From roughly 0.5 ug total RNA, TCR beta cDNA was generated with a primer in the constant region. ARM-PCR was slightly modified, and three nested multiplex PCR rounds with it gave rise to the TCR beta libraries. With TRBV1-TRBV30 forward primers and a C-beta reverse primer, the first two PCR rounds were run for around 11 cycles each. TCRdb ran MiXCR on the multiplex PCR reads and lists one entry per CDR3 protein. The sample has fewer than 400,000 distinct CDR3 sequences; less than 75% are singletons. It was unsorted whole blood that yielded blood RNA, and germline DNA was also extracted. Sequencing used peripheral blood. Receptor source: a man in his forties or fifties with primary liver carcinoma and hepatitis B virus infection.

The V and J genes are TRBV24-1 and TRBJ2-5, with D maybe TRBD2 (6 bases). CDR1 and CDR2 from the germline V gene are KGHDR and SFDVKD. The CDR3 has 15 amino acids. V shed 6 bases and J shed 1 base, with 14 bases lying between them. The CDR3 reads CATSNPRDFQETQYF. As DNA, the CDR3 is TGTGCCACCAGTAACCCACGGGACTTCCAAGAGACCCAGTACTTC.

The rearrangement joins TRBV29-1 to TRBJ2-3, with D unclear. The CDR3 length is 13 residues. V lost 8 bases, J lost 2 bases, and 14 bases lay in between. The germline V gene encodes CDR1 SQVTM and CDR2 ANQGSEA. This CDR3 reads CSIVVQHTDTQYF. The CDR3 DNA is TGCAGCATTGTGGTGCAACACACAGATACGCAGTATTTT.

This clonotype came up a few times. The chain couples TRBV6-4 to TRBJ2-1; 8 bases map to TRBD1. Germline CDR1 is MRHNA and CDR2 is SNTAGT. The CDR3 spans 14 residues. V lost 1 base and J lost 6; bases outside the gene matches: 2. The CDR3: CASSDWDRPNEQFF. CDR3 in DNA: TGTGCCAGCAGTGACTGGGACAGGCCCAATGAGCAGTTCTTC.

This chain uses TRBV11-2 with TRBJ2-1; 8 positions match TRBD2. CDR3 size: 15 residues. The V segment lost 6 bases and the J segment 6 bases; nucleotides outside the gene matches: 10. CDR1 is SGHAT, CDR2 FQNNGV, per germline. The CDR3 here is CASSALAGEPNEQFF. In nucleotides, the CDR3 is TGTGCCAGCAGTGCTCTAGCGGGTGAGCCCAATGAGCAGTTCTTC.

This clonotype was detected many times. This chain links TRBV6-1 with TRBJ1-1, with 7 bases that match TRBD1. There are 16 residues in the CDR3. The germline V gene has CDR1 MNHNS and CDR2 SASEGT. J was trimmed by 3 bases and V by 7 bases; bases with no gene match: 14. CDR3 nucleotides: TGTGCCAGCAATACAATATCGAATACAGGGGACACTGAAGCTTTCTTT. It is translated as CASNTISNTGDTEAFF.

Details on this clonotype: A much larger clone is a single base away; this may be a read error. The chain recombines TRBV11-2 with TRBJ1-1; TRBD1 is a possible D gene (5 bases). The V gene's germline CDR1 is SGHAT and CDR2 FQNNGV. The V and J ends lost 6 bases and 10 bases respectively, with 21 bases between them. The CDR3 is made up of 14 amino acids. The DNA for the CDR3 is TGTGCCAGCAGAGCGCTAGGGGTAAAGGTGACAGCTTTCTTT. Residues: CASRALGVKVTAFF.

Remarks on this clonotype: A clone one base away is much larger, so this may be a read error. The chain links TRBV4-1 to TRBJ2-3, with D possibly being TRBD2 (5 bases). This CDR3 is 15 amino acids long. Germline values: CDR1 MGHRA, CDR2 YSYEKL. The ends were cut back, 0 bases at V and 6 bases at J, with 13 bases in the middle. CDR3 protein: CASSQDAGGYDTQYF. DNA of the CDR3: TGCGCCAGCAGCCAAGATGCTGGCGGGTACGATACGCAGTATTTT.

There are a few counts of this clonotype. The chain joins TRBV30 to TRBJ1-5; 7 bases match TRBD1. CDR1 and CDR2 from the germline V gene are GTSNPN and SVGIG (reference sequence). V was pared by 5 bases and J by 4 bases, with 11 bases of the junction left unmatched. This CDR3 has 15 amino acids. The chain's CDR3 is CAWETGLGGNQPQHF. The CDR3 nucleotides read TGTGCCTGGGAGACAGGGTTAGGTGGAAATCAGCCCCAGCATTTT.

Comment on this clonotype: One end of the junction fails to match germline, which may point to a read error. The V call is TRBV29-1, the J call TRBJ2-2; either TRBD1 or TRBD2 may supply D (5 bases each). Germline values: CDR1 SQVTM, CDR2 ANQGSEA. This CDR3 is built from 14 residues. Here the CDR3 reads CSVFGPGPTGEPFF. The CDR3 DNA reads TGCAGCGTCTTCGGTCCGGGACCCACCGGGGAGCCGTTTTTT.

This clonotype showed up many times. The V gene is TRBV6-5, the J gene TRBJ2-2, with D perhaps TRBD2 (5 bases). Trimming left V 10 bases short and J 1 base short, with 7 bases between. Germline assignment: CDR1 MNHEY and CDR2 SVGAGI. This CDR3 is 12 amino acids long. CDR3 coding DNA: TGTGCCACTGCGGGGAACACCGGGGAGCTGTTTTTT. It specifies CATAGNTGELFF.

In the case of this clonotype: This may be a read error, as it is one base from a much larger clone. The chain combines TRBV12-3 or TRBV12-4 with TRBJ2-3; the D is unclear. V was cut by 2 bases and J by 4 bases, with 10 bases left in between. This CDR3 has 14 amino acids. CDR3 loop: CASSLRAKADTQYF. DNA of the CDR3: TGTGCCAGCAGTTTACGGGCGAAGGCAGATACGCAGTATTTT.

This clonotype has more than one count but fewer than ten. The chain recombines TRBV5-6 with TRBJ2-1, with D possibly being TRBD1 (6 bases). V shed 4 bases and J shed 7 bases, with 12 bases lying between them. The germline V gene has CDR1 SGHDT and CDR2 YYEEEE. This CDR3 region has 13 residues. For the CDR3, the DNA is TGTGCCAGCAGCGACCGGGACACGAATGAGCAGTTCTTC. Protein product: CASSDRDTNEQFF.

This clonotype has just one count. At one of its ends the junction is not consistent with the germline gene, which may arise from a read error. This chain links TRBV6-2 or TRBV6-3 with TRBJ2-2; 7 positions agree with TRBD2. The CDR3 loop spans 16 amino acids. The germline gives CDR1 MNHEY, CDR2 SVGEGT. CDR3 sequence (DNA): TGCGCCGGCAGTTACATGGGCGGGAGTGGCACCGGGGAGCTGTTTTTT. Translated, it gives CAGSYMGGSGTGELFF.

The chain links TRBV12-3 or TRBV12-4 to TRBJ1-2; the D is unclear. There are 13 residues in the CDR3. The V end lost 6 bases, the J end lost 7 bases, and 15 bases lay between the germline ends. CDR3 nucleotides: TGTGCCAGCAGCCCCCGGTGGGAGAGTGGCTACACCTTC. This translates into CASSPRWESGYTF.

With respect to this clonotype: At one of its ends the junction is not consistent with the germline gene, which may arise from a read error. This chain connects TRBV11-2 to TRBJ2-5; TRBD1 or TRBD2 may be the D gene (5 bases each). CDR1 is SGHAT and CDR2 is FQNNGV in the germline V gene. The length of the CDR3 is 17 residues. In DNA, the CDR3 is TGTGCCAGCAGTTCGATCAGGTCCGGGTTCACTGAAGGGACCCGGTATTTC. It translates to CASSSIRSGFTEGTRYF.

Points on this clonotype: No conserved phenylalanine or tryptophan ends this CDR3, so it is likely a read error. The chain uses TRBV4-3 and TRBJ2-3; either TRBD1 or TRBD2 may supply D (5 bases each). The germline CDR1 and CDR2 sequences are LGHNA and YSLEER. The CDR3 consists of 18 residues. V gave up 4 bases and J gave up 0 bases, with 20 bases separating them. The CDR3 nucleotides are TGCGCCAGCAGCCTAGATCGATCGGGACGGCAAAGCACAGATACGCAGTATCTT. Residues: CASSLDRSGRQSTDTQYL.

This clonotype was detected ten times or more. This chain connects TRBV11-1 to TRBJ2-1, with 7 bases matching TRBD1. J lost 5 bases, V lost 1 base, and 5 bases had no gene match. The CDR3 is 15 residues long. The germline CDR1 and CDR2 sequences are SGHAT and FQDESV (reference sequence). This CDR3 reads CASSLDRGLNNEQFF. CDR3 DNA: TGTGCCAGCAGCTTAGACAGGGGTCTTAACAATGAGCAGTTCTTC.

The V call is TRBV1, the J call TRBJ1-1; the table's D call of TRBD1 was not tested on the DNA. TRBV1 is marked as a pseudogene. CDR3 size: 14 residues. The CDR3 protein is CTSSPGGGETEAFF. CDR3 nucleotide sequence: TGCACCAGCAGCCCTGGGGGTGGAGAAACTGAAGCTTTCTTT.

As to this clonotype: This may stem from a read error, because a much larger clone lies one nucleotide away. V and J are TRBV4-2 and TRBJ2-2; TRBD1 matches 7 bases. With V trimmed by 5 bases and J by 9 bases, 18 bases remained unmatched. Germline loops: CDR1 LGHNA, CDR2 YNFKEQ. The length of the CDR3 is 17 residues. The CDR3 nucleotides are TGTGCCAGCAGCACAAGCACCGGGACAGACCTTTCCTGGGAGCTGTTTTTT. This sequence encodes CASSTSTGTDLSWELFF.

This clonotype was seen a single time. Without the conserved terminal phenylalanine or tryptophan, this CDR3 likely stems from a read error. The chain employs TRBV6-5 and TRBJ1-1; D unclear. V lost 4 bases, J lost 1 base, and 13 bases lay in between. CDR1 MNHEY and CDR2 SVGAGI come from the germline V gene. This CDR3 region has 15 residues. This CDR3 is CASSSPDMRNTEAFL. DNA for the CDR3: TGTGCCAGCAGTTCCCCAGACATGCGGAACACTGAAGCTTTCCTT.

Regarding this clonotype: In this CDR3 the conserved last residue, phenylalanine or tryptophan, is missing, so a read error is likely. V usage is TRBV10-3 and J usage is TRBJ2-2; possibly TRBD1 for D (5 bases). This CDR3 contains 15 residues. V was clipped by 2 bases and J by 1 base, with 8 bases between them. Germline V gives CDR1 ENHRY, CDR2 SYGVKD. This chain's CDR3 is CAISEHQGNTGELFY. The CDR3 coding sequence is TGTGCCATCAGTGAGCACCAGGGGAACACCGGGGAGCTGTTTTAT.

This clonotype has a count of ten or more. This chain's CDR3 is CASSQDDRVGEKLFF. In DNA form, the CDR3 reads TGCGCCAGCAGCCAAGATGACAGGGTGGGGGAAAAACTGTTTTTT. This chain connects TRBV4-1 to TRBJ1-4; 7 bases agree with TRBD1. The germline gives CDR1 MGHRA, CDR2 YSYEKL. This CDR3 has 15 residues. Unmatched junction bases numbered 6, after V lost 0 bases and J lost 8 bases.

This clonotype was seen ten or more times. The rearrangement uses TRBV4-2 and TRBJ2-7; a weak D match, TRBD1 (5 bases). The V gene lost 1 base and the J gene lost 5 bases, with 15 bases spanning the gap. Germline values: CDR1 LGHNA, CDR2 YNFKEQ. The CDR3 sequence is 15 residues long. The CDR3 is CASSQGLYKGNEQYF. Written as DNA, the CDR3 is TGTGCCAGCAGCCAAGGTCTGTATAAGGGGAACGAGCAGTACTTC.